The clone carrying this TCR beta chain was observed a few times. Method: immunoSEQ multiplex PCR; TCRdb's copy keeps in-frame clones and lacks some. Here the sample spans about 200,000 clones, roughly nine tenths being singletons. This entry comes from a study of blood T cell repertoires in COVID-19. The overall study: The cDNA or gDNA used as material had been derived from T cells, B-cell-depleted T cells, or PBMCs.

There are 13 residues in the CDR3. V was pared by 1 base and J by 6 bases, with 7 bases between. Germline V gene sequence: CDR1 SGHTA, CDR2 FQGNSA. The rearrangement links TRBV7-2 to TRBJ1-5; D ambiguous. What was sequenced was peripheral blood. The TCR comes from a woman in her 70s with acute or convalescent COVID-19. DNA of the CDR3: TGTGCCAGCAGCTTAGGCACGAGTCAGCCCCAGCATTTT. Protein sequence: CASSLGTSQPQHF. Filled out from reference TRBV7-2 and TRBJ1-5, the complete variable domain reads GAGVSQSPSNKVTEKGKDVELRCDPISGHTALYWYRQSLGQGLEFLIYFQGNSAPDKSGLPSDRFSAERTGGSVSTLTIQRTQQEDSAVYLCASSLGTSQPQHFGDGTRLSIL.